One and the same sample provided the 10 T cell receptor beta chains below, sequenced in a study of blood T cells in healthy people across ages. Primed by a sample-barcoded 5' primer and a J-beta primer mix, a second PCR proceeded for about 6 to 11 cycles. Each CDR3 protein gets one entry after TCRdb re-called the 5' RACE reads with MiXCR. The data show some 790,000 distinct CDR3 sequences, about 28% seen once. Source material: blood. The receptors were gathered from a woman older than 75 in good health.

As to this clonotype: Being one base from a much bigger clone, this may be a read error. This rearrangement joins TRBV20-1 to TRBJ2-7, with 11 bases lining up with TRBD1. The CDR3 is 13 amino acids. Germline CDR1 reads DFQATT; CDR2 reads SNEGSKA (reference sequence). V trimming: 5 bases; J trimming: 7 bases; junction bases outside the gene matches: 7. The CDR3 DNA follows: TGCAGTGCTCTCGGACAGGGGGCGAATGAGCAGTACTTC. Amino acid sequence: CSALGQGANEQYF.

V is TRBV5-1 and J is TRBJ1-2; D remains unclear. This CDR3 contains 14 residues. Germline V gene sequence: CDR1 SGHRS, CDR2 YFSETQ. V lost 5 bases and J 4 bases, leaving 15 bases between the germline ends. The CDR3 region is CASRPETSRYGYTF. CDR3 DNA: TGCGCCAGCAGGCCTGAAACGTCACGCTATGGCTACACCTTC.

This chain links TRBV30 with TRBJ1-6, with a weak D call TRBD1 (6 bases). Trimming stripped 2 bases from V and 6 bases from J, with 14 bases between. Looked up from germline, CDR1 is GTSNPN and CDR2 is SVGIG (reference sequence). The CDR3 is 15 amino acids. CDR3 sequence reads: CAWSPPRQANSPLHF. In nucleotides, the CDR3 is TGTGCCTGGAGTCCCCCCCGACAGGCTAATTCACCCCTCCACTTT.

V usage is TRBV27 and J usage is TRBJ2-6; D gene uncertain. The CDR3 contains 16 residues. Trimming pared 2 bases from V and 0 bases from J, leaving 8 bases between. Germline V gene sequence: CDR1 MNHEY, CDR2 SMNVEV (reference sequence). The CDR3 here is CASSLAVDSGANVLTF. DNA for the CDR3: TGTGCCAGCAGTTTAGCAGTCGACTCTGGGGCCAACGTCCTGACTTTC.

This clonotype occurred many times. The V and J genes are TRBV25-1 and TRBJ1-4; no definite D call. Germline V gene sequence: CDR1 MGHDK, CDR2 SYGVNS. The V gene lost 5 bases and the J gene lost 5 bases, with 12 bases spanning the gap. This CDR3 spans 14 amino acids. The CDR3 nucleotides are TGTGCCAGCAGTCCCACTTTCAAAAATGAAAAACTGTTTTTT. It yields the protein CASSPTFKNEKLFF.

As regards this clonotype: A much larger clonotype is one base distant, so this may be a read error. The chain carries TRBV4-2 and TRBJ2-3, with TRBD2 matching over 12 bases. CDR1 is LGHNA and CDR2 is YNFKEQ in the germline V gene. The CDR3 has 17 amino acids. The CDR3 DNA follows: TGTACCAGCAGCCCTAGCGGGGGGGAGTCCAAGGCGGCTACGCAGTATTTT. Translating it yields CTSSPSGGESKAATQYF.

This clonotype was counted a few times. The V call is TRBV9, the J call TRBJ1-6, with TRBD1 as a possible D gene (5 bases). The CDR3 has 14 residues. V dropped 4 bases and J dropped 10 bases, with 15 bases sitting between them. Germline CDR1 reads SGDLS; CDR2 reads YYNGEE. This chain's CDR3 is CASSPRGGESPLHF. CDR3 coding DNA: TGTGCCAGCAGCCCCCGGGGGGGGGAGTCACCCCTCCACTTT.

This clonotype is a singleton in its sample. The chain recombines TRBV30 with TRBJ2-5; the D is unclear. The CDR3 length is 13 residues. Germline assignment: CDR1 GTSNPN and CDR2 SVGIG (reference sequence). Trimming cost V 3 bases and J 11 bases, with 19 bases left between them. The CDR3 spells CAWRKDRLREQYF. DNA for the CDR3: TGTGCCTGGAGGAAGGACCGTTTACGTGAGCAGTACTTC.

Ten or more counts support this clonotype. The rearrangement joins TRBV7-8 to TRBJ1-2; TRBD1 is a possible D gene (5 bases). Between the trimmed V and J ends, which lost 3 bases and 0 bases, there was a span of 11 bases. CDR1 and CDR2 (germline): SGHVS, FQNEAQ. The CDR3 length is 15 residues. CDR3 in DNA: TGTGCCAGCAGCTTCGCAGACAGTTCTAACTATGGCTACACCTTC. This encodes CASSFADSSNYGYTF.

This clonotype was seen more than once but under ten times. This sequence joins TRBV7-2 and TRBJ1-6, with 7 nucleotides matching TRBD1. Trimming removed 6 bases from V and 12 bases from J; junction bases left unmatched: 11. Per the germline V gene, CDR1 is SGHTA and CDR2 is FQGNSA. The CDR3 extends over 14 amino acids. CDR3: CASRPDGTALPLHF. The CDR3 nucleotides are TGTGCCAGCAGACCAGACGGGACAGCTTTACCCCTCCACTTT.